The rows below give T cell receptor beta chains drawn from one sample of a study of blood T cell repertoires in COVID-19. Using immunoSEQ multiplex PCR, the repertoire was profiled, and TCRdb retains in-frame clones only, with some absent. The sample has approximately 350,000 clones, around 89% seen once. Sequencing was performed on peripheral blood. These receptor sequences come from a man aged 35 to 55 with acute or convalescent COVID-19. The CDR3 runs from the conserved cysteine through the conserved F or W. Each record gives: CDR3 length, clone size, D gene, J gene, V gene, CDR3 DNA, CDR3 protein. The D gene is left open where the match is weak. Clone size is given for some rows only: seen once, a few or many times, or a class if the clone is expanded.

cdr3_length: 15
clone_size: once
d_call: .
j_call: TRBJ2-7
v_call: TRBV27
cdr3_nt: TGTGCCAGCAGAAGGAGCGCCCTGAGCTCCTACGAGCAGTACTTC
cdr3_aa: CASRRSALSSYEQYF

cdr3_length: 14
clone_size: .
d_call: .
j_call: TRBJ1-1
v_call: TRBV28
cdr3_nt: TGTGCCAGCAGTTTACCTTCCAGGAACACTGAAGCTTTCTTT
cdr3_aa: CASSLPSRNTEAFF

cdr3_length: 14
clone_size: .
d_call: .
j_call: TRBJ1-6
v_call: TRBV28
cdr3_nt: TGTGCCAGCAGCCGCGGCGTAGCTAATTCACCCCTCCACTTT
cdr3_aa: CASSRGVANSPLHF

cdr3_length: 10
clone_size: .
d_call: TRBD2
j_call: TRBJ2-1
v_call: TRBV28
cdr3_nt: TGTGCCACTCGGGACTACGATACGTTCTTC
cdr3_aa: CATRDYDTFF

cdr3_length: 14
clone_size: .
d_call: TRBD1
j_call: TRBJ1-2
v_call: TRBV18
cdr3_nt: TGTGCCAGCTCACCACCGAGTTCACAGGGGGGCTACACCTTC
cdr3_aa: CASSPPSSQGGYTF

cdr3_length: 14
clone_size: once
d_call: .
j_call: TRBJ1-2
v_call: TRBV4-1
cdr3_nt: TGCGCCAGCAGCCAACACAGGGAGAGCCATGGCTACACCTTC
cdr3_aa: CASSQHRESHGYTF

cdr3_length: 15
clone_size: .
d_call: TRBD1
j_call: TRBJ1-1
v_call: TRBV5-1
cdr3_nt: TGCGCCAGCAGCCTACTAGGGACAGGGAACACTGAAGCTTTCTTT
cdr3_aa: CASSLLGTGNTEAFF

cdr3_length: 12
clone_size: .
d_call: .
j_call: TRBJ1-4
v_call: TRBV29-1
cdr3_nt: TGCAGCGTGAGGGCCGGAAATGAAAAACTGTTTTTT
cdr3_aa: CSVRAGNEKLFF

cdr3_length: 15
clone_size: .
d_call: .
j_call: TRBJ1-1
v_call: TRBV6-4
cdr3_nt: TGTGCCAGCAGGACGGACCCCCACCTGGGAGGGAGGGCTTTCTTT
cdr3_aa: CASRTDPHLGGRAFF

cdr3_length: 13
clone_size: .
d_call: .
j_call: TRBJ1-2
v_call: TRBV12-3/TRBV12-4
cdr3_nt: TGTGCCAGCACTTACAGTTCCTTCTATGGCTACACCTTC
cdr3_aa: CASTYSSFYGYTF

cdr3_length: 18
clone_size: .
d_call: TRBD2
j_call: TRBJ2-2
v_call: TRBV4-3
cdr3_nt: TGCGCCAGCAGCCCGGGGAGTAGCCTAGCGGATAACACCGGGGAGCTGTTTTTT
cdr3_aa: CASSPGSSLADNTGELFF

cdr3_length: 18
clone_size: .
d_call: TRBD2
j_call: TRBJ2-1
v_call: TRBV7-2
cdr3_nt: TGTGCCAGCAGCTTAGGACGGATGACTAGCGGGACCCCCTATGAGCAGTTCTTC
cdr3_aa: CASSLGRMTSGTPYEQFF

cdr3_length: 15
clone_size: .
d_call: .
j_call: TRBJ2-2
v_call: TRBV19
cdr3_nt: TGTGCCAGTAGTAGCAGGACAGTCAACACCGGGGAGCTGTTTTTT
cdr3_aa: CASSSRTVNTGELFF

cdr3_length: 17
clone_size: .
d_call: TRBD1
j_call: TRBJ1-1
v_call: TRBV6-4
cdr3_nt: TGTGCCAGCAGTGACTCCCGGACAGGGGGCTATGACACTGAAGCTTTCTTT
cdr3_aa: CASSDSRTGGYDTEAFF